The 6 T cell receptor beta chains presented below share a single source sample, sequenced in a study of T cells in Graves' hyperthyroidism and ophthalmopathy. From RNA transcripts, TCR beta CDR3 regions were amplified. A set of HTBI primers served as the primers for a first-round RT-PCR of the TCR CDR3. TCRdb re-called the multiplex PCR reads with MiXCR, one entry per CDR3 protein. The repertoire consists of about 420,000 distinct CDR3 sequences, with less than 20% occurring once and the leading ten covering approximately 7.5%. Sequencing input: blood. The receptors here all came from a woman between 18 and 29 years old with Graves' hyperthyroidism.

This sequence joins TRBV28 and TRBJ2-7, with 7 bases matching TRBD2. The CDR3 is 17 amino acids. Germline assignment: CDR1 MDHEN and CDR2 SYDVKM. V was pared by 5 bases and J by 0 bases, with 13 bases of the junction left unmatched. Here the CDR3 DNA reads TGTGCCAGCAGTCTGGCCTCGGGCTGGGGGGGCTCCTACGAGCAGTACTTC. Protein sequence: CASSLASGWGGSYEQYF.

This clonotype was counted between two and nine times. This sequence joins TRBV9 and TRBJ1-3, with D possibly being TRBD1 (6 bases). V gave up 3 bases and J gave up 9 bases, with 13 bases separating them. Germline CDR1 and CDR2: SGDLS and YYNGEE. CDR3 size: 13 residues. The CDR3 region is CASSGGGEATIYF. The CDR3 DNA is TGTGCCAGCAGCGGAGGGGGGGAGGCCACCATATATTTT.

At least ten counts were recorded for this clonotype. J is TRBJ2-1 and V is TRBV30; no clear D gene. CDR3 length: 14 residues. Germline CDR1 reads GTSNPN; CDR2 reads SVGIG (reference sequence). V lost 1 base, J lost 2 bases, and 9 bases lay in between. The CDR3: CAWSAPRTYNEQFF. CDR3 in DNA: TGTGCCTGGAGTGCTCCCCGCACCTACAATGAGCAGTTCTTC.

This clonotype was seen a few times. V is TRBV30 and J is TRBJ2-3; 7 nucleotides align to TRBD2. This CDR3 has 15 residues. With 3 bases clipped from V and 5 bases from J, the junction kept 11 bases outside the gene matches. CDR1 is GTSNPN, CDR2 SVGIG, per germline (reference sequence). CDR3 sequence (DNA): TGTGCCTGGAGGCCCGGGCTAGCGGAAAGAGATACGCAGTATTTT. This encodes CAWRPGLAERDTQYF.

The table lists this clonotype with many counts. This chain links TRBV19 with TRBJ1-6; 7 bases are a match to TRBD1. Germline lookup yields CDR1 LNHDA and CDR2 SQIVND (reference sequence). The CDR3 is 13 residues long. With 7 bases clipped from V and 4 bases from J, the junction kept 1 base outside the gene matches. The DNA for the CDR3 is TGTGCCAGTAACAGGGGATATAATTCACCCCTCCACTTT. Residues: CASNRGYNSPLHF.

This clonotype was counted ten times or more. This sequence joins TRBV12-3 or TRBV12-4 and TRBJ2-2, with D hard to call. This CDR3 region has 17 residues. The V end was cut by 5 bases, the J end by 6 bases, with 22 bases between. In DNA form, the CDR3 reads TGTGCCAGCAGTCTACCCGGGCCCCGAGATTGGCCCGGGGAGCTGTTTTTT. Translated, it gives CASSLPGPRDWPGELFF.